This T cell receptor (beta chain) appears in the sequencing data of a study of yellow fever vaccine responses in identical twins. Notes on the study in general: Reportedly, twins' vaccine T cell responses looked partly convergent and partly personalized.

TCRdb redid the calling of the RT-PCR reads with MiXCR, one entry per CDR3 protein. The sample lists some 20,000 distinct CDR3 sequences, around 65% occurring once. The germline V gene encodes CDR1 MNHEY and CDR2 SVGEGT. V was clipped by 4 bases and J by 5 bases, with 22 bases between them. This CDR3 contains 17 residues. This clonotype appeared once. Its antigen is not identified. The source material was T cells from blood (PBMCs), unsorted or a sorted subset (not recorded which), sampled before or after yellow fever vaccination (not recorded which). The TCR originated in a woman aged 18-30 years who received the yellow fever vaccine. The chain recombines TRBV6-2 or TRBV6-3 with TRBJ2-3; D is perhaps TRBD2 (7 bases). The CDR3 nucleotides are TGTGCCAGCAGTTTAGGGGGGGCCTCCATGCGGGGAGATACGCAGTATTTT. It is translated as CASSLGGASMRGDTQYF.